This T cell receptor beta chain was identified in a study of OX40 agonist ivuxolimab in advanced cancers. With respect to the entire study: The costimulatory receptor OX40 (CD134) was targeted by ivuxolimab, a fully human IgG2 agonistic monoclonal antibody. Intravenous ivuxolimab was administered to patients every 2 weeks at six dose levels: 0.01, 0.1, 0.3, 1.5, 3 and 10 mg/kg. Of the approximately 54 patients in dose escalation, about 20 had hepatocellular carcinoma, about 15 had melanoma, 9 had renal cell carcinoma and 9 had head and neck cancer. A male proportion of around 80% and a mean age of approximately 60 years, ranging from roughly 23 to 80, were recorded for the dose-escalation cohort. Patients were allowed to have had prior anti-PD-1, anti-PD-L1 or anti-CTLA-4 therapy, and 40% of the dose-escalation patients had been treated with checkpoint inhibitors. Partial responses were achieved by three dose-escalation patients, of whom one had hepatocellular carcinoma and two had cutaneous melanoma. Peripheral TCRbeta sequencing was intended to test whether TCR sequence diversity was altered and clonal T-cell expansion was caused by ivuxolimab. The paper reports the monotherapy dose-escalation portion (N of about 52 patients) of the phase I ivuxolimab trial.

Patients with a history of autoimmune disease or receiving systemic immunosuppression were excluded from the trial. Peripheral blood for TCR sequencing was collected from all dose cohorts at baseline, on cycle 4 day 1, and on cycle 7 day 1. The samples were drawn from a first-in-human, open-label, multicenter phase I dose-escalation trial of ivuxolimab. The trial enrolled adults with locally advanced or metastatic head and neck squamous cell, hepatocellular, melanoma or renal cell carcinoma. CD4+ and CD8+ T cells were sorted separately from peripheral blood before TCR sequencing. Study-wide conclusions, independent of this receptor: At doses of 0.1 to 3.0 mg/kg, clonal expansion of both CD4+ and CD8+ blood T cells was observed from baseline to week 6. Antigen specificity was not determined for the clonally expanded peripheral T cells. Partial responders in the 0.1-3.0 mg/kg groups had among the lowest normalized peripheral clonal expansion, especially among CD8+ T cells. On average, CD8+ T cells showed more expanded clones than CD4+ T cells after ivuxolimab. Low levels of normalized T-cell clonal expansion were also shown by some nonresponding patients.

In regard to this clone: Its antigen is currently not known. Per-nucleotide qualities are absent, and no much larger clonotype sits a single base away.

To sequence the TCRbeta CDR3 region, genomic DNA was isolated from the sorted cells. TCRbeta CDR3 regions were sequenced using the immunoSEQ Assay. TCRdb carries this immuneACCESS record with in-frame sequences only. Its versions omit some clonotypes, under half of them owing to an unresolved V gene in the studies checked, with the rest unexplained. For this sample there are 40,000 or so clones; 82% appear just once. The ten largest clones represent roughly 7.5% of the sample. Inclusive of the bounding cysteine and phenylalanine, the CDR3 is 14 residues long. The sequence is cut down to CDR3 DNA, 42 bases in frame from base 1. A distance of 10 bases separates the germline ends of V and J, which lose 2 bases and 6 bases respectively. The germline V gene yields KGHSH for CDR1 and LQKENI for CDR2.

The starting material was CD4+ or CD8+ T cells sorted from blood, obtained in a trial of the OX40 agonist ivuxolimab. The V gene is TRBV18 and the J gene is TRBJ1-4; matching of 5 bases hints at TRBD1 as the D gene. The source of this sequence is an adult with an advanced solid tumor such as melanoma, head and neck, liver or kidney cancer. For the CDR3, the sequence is CASSPFRGDEKLFF. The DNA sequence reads TGTGCCAGCTCACCATTCCGGGGGGATGAAAAACTGTTTTTT.